This TCR beta chain was captured by sequencing in a study of radiotherapy plus CTLA-4 blockade in lung cancer. At the level of the study: For about 18% of patients, objective responses occurred, and about 33% had disease control. Study-wide results and caveats: Clones of tumor-derived TCRs expanded in blood after radiotherapy plus ipilimumab.

As regards this clone: Its antigen is not identified.

Generated by immunoSEQ multiplex PCR, the TCRdb table keeps only in-frame clones and is missing some. Here the sample spans some 41,000 clones, roughly two thirds being singletons. The sequencing here drew on peripheral blood, taken from a patient treated with radiotherapy plus ipilimumab. This sequence originates from a human donor with non-small cell lung cancer who had a partial response to radiotherapy plus ipilimumab.

CDR3 in amino acids: CASRQAVPYNTDTQYF. The CDR3, as DNA: TGTGCCAGCAGACAGGCCGTGCCCTATAACACAGATACGCAGTATTTT. The chain is built from TRBV5-7 and TRBJ2-3, with D maybe TRBD1 (5 bases). TRBV5-7 is known as an ORF, though its function is uncertain. V was cut by 5 bases and J by 2 bases, with 18 bases left in between. The CDR3 is 16 residues long.